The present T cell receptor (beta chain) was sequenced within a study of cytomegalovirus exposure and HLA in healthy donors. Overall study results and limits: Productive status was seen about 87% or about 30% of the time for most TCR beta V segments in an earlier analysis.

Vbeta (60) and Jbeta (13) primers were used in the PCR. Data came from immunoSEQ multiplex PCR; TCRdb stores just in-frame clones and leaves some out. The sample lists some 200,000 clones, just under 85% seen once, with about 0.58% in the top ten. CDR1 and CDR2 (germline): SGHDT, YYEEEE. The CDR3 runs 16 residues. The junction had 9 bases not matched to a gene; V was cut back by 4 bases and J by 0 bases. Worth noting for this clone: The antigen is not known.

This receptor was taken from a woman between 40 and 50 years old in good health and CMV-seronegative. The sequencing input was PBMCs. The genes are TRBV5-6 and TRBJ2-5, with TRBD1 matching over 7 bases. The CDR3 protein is CASSPLTGTHQETQYF. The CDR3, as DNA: TGTGCCAGCAGCCCCCTGACAGGGACCCACCAAGAGACCCAGTACTTC.